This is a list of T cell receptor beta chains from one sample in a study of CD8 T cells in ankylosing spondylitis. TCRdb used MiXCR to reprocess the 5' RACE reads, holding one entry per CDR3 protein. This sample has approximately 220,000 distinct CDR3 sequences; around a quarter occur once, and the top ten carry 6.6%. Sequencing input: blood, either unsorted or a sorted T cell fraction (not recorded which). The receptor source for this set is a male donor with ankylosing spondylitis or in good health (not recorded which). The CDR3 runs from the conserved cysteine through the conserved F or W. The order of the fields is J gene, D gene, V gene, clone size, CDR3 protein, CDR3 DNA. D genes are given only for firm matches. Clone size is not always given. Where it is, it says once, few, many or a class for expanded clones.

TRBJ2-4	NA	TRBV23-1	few	CASNYLTSTAKNIQYF	TGCGCCAGCAACTACTTAACTAGTACGGCCAAAAACATTCAGTACTTC
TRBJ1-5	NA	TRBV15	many	CATSRDPRGPNQPQHF	TGTGCCACCAGCAGAGATCCCAGGGGCCCCAATCAGCCCCAGCATTTT
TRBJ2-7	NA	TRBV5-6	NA	CASSSPSATYEQYF	TGTGCCAGCAGCTCCCCTAGCGCAACCTACGAGCAGTACTTC
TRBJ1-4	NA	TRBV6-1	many	CASSASLGAGTNEKLFF	TGTGCCAGCAGTGCGTCCCTGGGGGCAGGGACAAATGAAAAACTGTTTTTT
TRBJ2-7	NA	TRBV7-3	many	CASSLMGLTEQYF	TGTGCCAGCAGCTTAATGGGTCTTACCGAGCAGTACTTC
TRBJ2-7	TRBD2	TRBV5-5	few	CASSLGGRALYEQYF	TGTGCCAGCAGCTTGGGCGGGAGGGCCTTATACGAGCAGTACTTC
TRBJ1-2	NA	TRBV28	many	CASSLGGSNYGYTF	TGTGCCAGCAGTTTGGGTGGCAGCAACTATGGCTACACCTTC
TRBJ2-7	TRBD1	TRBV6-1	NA	CASSRFPDRDYEQYF	TGTGCCAGCAGTCGGTTTCCGGACAGGGACTACGAGCAGTACTTC
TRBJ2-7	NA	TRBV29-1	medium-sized	CSVVRSGAEYEQYF	TGCAGCGTTGTGCGATCTGGGGCTGAGTACGAGCAGTACTTC
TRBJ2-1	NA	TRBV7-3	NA	CASSLLGQSYNEQFF	TGTGCCAGCAGCTTATTAGGCCAGTCGTACAATGAGCAGTTCTTC
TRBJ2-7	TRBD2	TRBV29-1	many	CSVASSGRESYEQYF	TGCAGCGTTGCTTCCTCAGGGCGGGAGTCCTACGAGCAGTACTTC
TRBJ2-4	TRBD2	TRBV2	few	CASSLSGRAPKNIQYF	TGTGCCAGCAGCCTTAGCGGGAGGGCCCCCAAAAACATTCAGTACTTC
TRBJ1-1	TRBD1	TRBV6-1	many	CASSSGGMNTEAFF	TGTGCCAGCAGCTCAGGGGGGATGAACACTGAAGCTTTCTTT
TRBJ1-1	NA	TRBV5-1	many	CASSLGFDGGAFF	TGCGCCAGCAGCTTGGGATTTGACGGTGGGGCTTTCTTT
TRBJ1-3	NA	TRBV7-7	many	CASSLNLGNTIYF	TGTGCTAGCAGCTTAAACTTAGGAAACACCATATATTTT
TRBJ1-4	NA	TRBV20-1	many	CSARPETNEKLFF	TGCAGTGCTCGACCGGAGACTAATGAAAAACTGTTTTTT
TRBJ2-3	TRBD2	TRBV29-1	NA	CSVDGTSAADTQYF	TGCAGCGTCGACGGGACTAGCGCAGCAGATACGCAGTATTTT
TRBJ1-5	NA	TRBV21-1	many	CASSKIHRVYSNQPQHF	TGTGCCAGCAGCAAAATCCACCGGGTCTATAGCAATCAGCCCCAGCATTTT
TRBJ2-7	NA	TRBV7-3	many	CASSLALGAAYEQYF	TGTGCCAGCAGCTTGGCCCTAGGAGCGGCCTACGAGCAGTACTTC
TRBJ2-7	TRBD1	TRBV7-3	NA	CASSLDRGNEQYF	TGTGCCAGCAGCTTAGACAGGGGAAACGAGCAGTACTTC
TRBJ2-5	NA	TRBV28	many	CASSSSRPIMYQETQYF	TGTGCCAGCAGTTCCTCCAGACCTATAATGTACCAAGAGACCCAGTACTTC
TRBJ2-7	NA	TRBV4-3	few	CASSPTGGRGPEQYF	TGCGCCAGCAGCCCCACCGGGGGCAGGGGCCCCGAGCAGTACTTC
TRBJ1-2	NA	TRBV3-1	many	CASSHKRGGYTF	TGTGCCAGCAGCCACAAAAGGGGTGGCTACACCTTC
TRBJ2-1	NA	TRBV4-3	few	CASSQYRDGYNEQFF	TGCGCCAGCAGCCAATACCGAGATGGCTACAATGAGCAGTTCTTC
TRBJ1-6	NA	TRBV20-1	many	CSALTGNSPLHF	TGCAGTGCTCTAACTGGGAATTCACCCCTCCACTTT
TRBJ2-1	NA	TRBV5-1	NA	CASSPGTYSYNEQFF	TGCGCCAGCAGCCCAGGGACGTACTCCTACAATGAGCAGTTCTTC
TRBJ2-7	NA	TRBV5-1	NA	CASSLESVQYF	TGCGCCAGCAGCTTGGAGAGTGTGCAGTACTTC
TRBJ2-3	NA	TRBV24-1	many	CATSDSGLEDTQYF	TGTGCCACCAGTGATAGCGGGTTGGAAGATACGCAGTATTTT
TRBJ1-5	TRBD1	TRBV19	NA	CASSTQGQGRQPQHF	TGTGCCAGTAGTACCCAAGGACAGGGTCGACAGCCCCAGCATTTT
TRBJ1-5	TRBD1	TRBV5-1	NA	CASSLRTGDQPQHF	TGCGCCAGCAGCTTGAGGACAGGGGATCAGCCCCAGCATTTT
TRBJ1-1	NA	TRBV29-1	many	CSVGIRGAEAFF	TGCAGCGTTGGTATCCGGGGCGCTGAAGCTTTCTTT
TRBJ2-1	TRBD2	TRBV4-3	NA	CASSQVLAPMREQFF	TGCGCCAGCAGCCAAGTACTAGCGCCAATGCGGGAGCAGTTCTTC
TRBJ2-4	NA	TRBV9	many	CASSPRASAKNIQYF	TGTGCCAGCAGCCCCAGGGCTTCAGCCAAAAACATTCAGTACTTC
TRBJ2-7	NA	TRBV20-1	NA	CSARGQIYEQYF	TGCAGTGCTAGAGGGCAGATCTACGAGCAGTACTTC
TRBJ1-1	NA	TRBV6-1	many	CASKKDGNTEAFF	TGTGCCAGCAAAAAGGACGGGAACACTGAAGCTTTCTTT
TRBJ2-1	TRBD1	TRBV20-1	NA	CSAREGGRYNEQFF	TGCAGTGCCAGAGAAGGGGGCCGATACAATGAGCAGTTCTTC
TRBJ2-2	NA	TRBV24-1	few	CATRDGGRPGELFF	TGTGCCACGCGCGACGGGGGGCGCCCCGGGGAGCTGTTTTTT
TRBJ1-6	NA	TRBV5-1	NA	CASSLFSDFGPLHF	TGCGCCAGCAGCTTGTTTTCAGACTTTGGCCCCCTCCACTTT
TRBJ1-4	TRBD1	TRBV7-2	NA	CASSFSRDREKLFF	TGTGCCAGCAGCTTCAGCCGGGACAGAGAAAAACTGTTTTTT
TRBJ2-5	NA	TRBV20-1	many	CSARGQLGQRETQYF	TGCAGTGCTAGGGGTCAGTTAGGCCAACGGGAGACCCAGTACTTC
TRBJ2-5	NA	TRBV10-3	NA	CAISLVSSETQYF	TGTGCCATCAGTTTAGTCAGTTCAGAGACCCAGTACTTC
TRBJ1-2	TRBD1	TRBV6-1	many	CASANRDRGNYGYTF	TGTGCCAGCGCGAACCGGGACAGGGGAAACTATGGCTACACCTTC
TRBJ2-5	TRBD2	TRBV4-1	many	CASSQDGGRESETQYF	TGCGCCAGCAGCCAAGACGGGGGGAGGGAATCGGAGACCCAGTACTTC
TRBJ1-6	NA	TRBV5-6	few	CASSFYNSPLHF	TGTGCCAGCAGCTTTTATAATTCACCCCTCCACTTT
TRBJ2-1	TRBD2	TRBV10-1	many	CASSASGRANEQFF	TGCGCCAGCAGTGCTAGCGGGAGGGCCAATGAGCAGTTCTTC
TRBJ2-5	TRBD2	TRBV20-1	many	CSALPGLAEQETQYF	TGCAGTGCTCTGCCGGGACTAGCGGAGCAAGAGACCCAGTACTTC
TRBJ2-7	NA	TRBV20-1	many	CSASATGRGVYEQYF	TGCAGTGCTAGCGCGACAGGGAGGGGGGTATACGAGCAGTACTTC
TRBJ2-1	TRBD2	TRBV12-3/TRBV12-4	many	CASSLAGASYNEQFF	TGTGCCAGCAGTCTAGCGGGCGCCTCCTACAATGAGCAGTTCTTC
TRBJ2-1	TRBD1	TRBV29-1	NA	CSVPNPGQGALNEQFF	TGCAGCGTTCCAAACCCGGGACAGGGGGCACTGAATGAGCAGTTCTTC
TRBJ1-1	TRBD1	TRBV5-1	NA	CASSADGQGNTEAFF	TGCGCCAGCAGCGCGGACGGACAGGGTAACACTGAAGCTTTCTTT
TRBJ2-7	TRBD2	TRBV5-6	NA	CASYPGLAANEQYF	TGTGCCAGCTACCCGGGACTAGCGGCCAACGAGCAGTACTTC
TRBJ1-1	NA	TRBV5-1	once	CASSLEVGGSTEAFF	TGCGCCAGCAGCTTGGAGGTAGGGGGGTCCACTGAAGCTTTCTTT
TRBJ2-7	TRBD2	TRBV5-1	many	CASSKSGTSGLSYEQYF	TGCGCCAGCAGCAAATCCGGGACTAGCGGGCTCTCCTACGAGCAGTACTTC
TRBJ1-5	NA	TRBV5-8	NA	CASSPGPRAGNQPQHF	TGTGCCAGCAGCCCGGGTCCGAGGGCTGGCAATCAGCCCCAGCATTTT
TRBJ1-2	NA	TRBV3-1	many	CASSQEGRGRGYTF	TGTGCCAGCAGCCAAGAAGGAAGGGGCAGGGGCTACACCTTC
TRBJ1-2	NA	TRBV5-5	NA	CASSQPGGNYGYTF	TGTGCCAGCAGCCAACCCGGGGGAAACTATGGCTACACCTTC